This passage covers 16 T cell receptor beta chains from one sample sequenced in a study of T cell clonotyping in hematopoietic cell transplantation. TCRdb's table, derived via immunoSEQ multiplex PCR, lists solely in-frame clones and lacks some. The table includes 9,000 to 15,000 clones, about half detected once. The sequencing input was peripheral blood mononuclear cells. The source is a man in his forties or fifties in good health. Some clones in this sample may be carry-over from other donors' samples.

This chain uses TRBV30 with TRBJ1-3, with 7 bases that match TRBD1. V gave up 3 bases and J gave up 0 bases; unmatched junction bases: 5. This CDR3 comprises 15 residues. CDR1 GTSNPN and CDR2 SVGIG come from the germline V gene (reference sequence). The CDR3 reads CAWRTGSSSGNTIYF. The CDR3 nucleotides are TGTGCCTGGAGGACAGGGTCAAGCTCTGGAAACACCATATATTTT.

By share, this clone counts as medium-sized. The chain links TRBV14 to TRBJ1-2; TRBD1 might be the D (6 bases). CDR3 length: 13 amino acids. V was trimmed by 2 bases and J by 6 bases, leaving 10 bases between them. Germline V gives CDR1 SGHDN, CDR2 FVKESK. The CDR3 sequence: CASSQRDINGYTF. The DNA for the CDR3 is TGTGCCAGCAGCCAAAGGGACATAAATGGCTACACCTTC. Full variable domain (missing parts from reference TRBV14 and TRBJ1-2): EAGVTQFPSHSVIEKGQTVTLRCDPISGHDNLYWYRRVMGKEIKFLLHFVKESKQDESGMPNNRFLAERTGGTYSTLKVQPAELEDSGVYFCASSQRDINGYTFGSGTRLTVV.

This chain's CDR3 is CASSPFMLSYNEQFF. The DNA for the CDR3 is TGTGCCAGCAGCCCTTTTATGCTTTCCTACAATGAGCAGTTCTTC. The V call is TRBV14, the J call TRBJ2-1; D not certain. Per germline, CDR1 SGHDN and CDR2 FVKESK. Trimming removed 4 bases from V and 1 base from J, with 11 bases in between. CDR3 length equals 15 residues.

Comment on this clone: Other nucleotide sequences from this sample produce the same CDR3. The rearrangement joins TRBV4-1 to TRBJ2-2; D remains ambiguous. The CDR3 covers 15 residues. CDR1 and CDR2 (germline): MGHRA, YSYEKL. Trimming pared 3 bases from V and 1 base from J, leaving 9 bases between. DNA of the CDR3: TGCGCCAGCAGCCAGGGATCGTGGAACACCGGGGAGCTGTTTTTT. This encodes CASSQGSWNTGELFF.

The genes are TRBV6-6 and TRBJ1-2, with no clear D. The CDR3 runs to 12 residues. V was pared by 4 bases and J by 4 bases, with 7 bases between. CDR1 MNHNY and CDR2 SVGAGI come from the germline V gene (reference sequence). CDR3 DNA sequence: TGTGCCAGCAGTTTGTCTACCTATGGCTACACCTTC. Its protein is CASSLSTYGYTF.

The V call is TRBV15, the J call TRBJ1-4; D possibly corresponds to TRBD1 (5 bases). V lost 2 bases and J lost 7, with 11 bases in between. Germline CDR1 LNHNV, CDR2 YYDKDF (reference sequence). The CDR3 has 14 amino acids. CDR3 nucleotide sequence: TGTGCCACCAGCAGACAGGGCTCGGGTGAAAAACTGTTTTTT. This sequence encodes CATSRQGSGEKLFF.

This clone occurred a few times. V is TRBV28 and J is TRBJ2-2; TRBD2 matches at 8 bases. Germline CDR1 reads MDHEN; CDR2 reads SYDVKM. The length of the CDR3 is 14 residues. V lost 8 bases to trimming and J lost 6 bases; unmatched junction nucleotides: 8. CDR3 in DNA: TGTGCCAGCGGCCTGGGACTAGTACCCGGGGAGCTGTTTTTT. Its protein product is CASGLGLVPGELFF.

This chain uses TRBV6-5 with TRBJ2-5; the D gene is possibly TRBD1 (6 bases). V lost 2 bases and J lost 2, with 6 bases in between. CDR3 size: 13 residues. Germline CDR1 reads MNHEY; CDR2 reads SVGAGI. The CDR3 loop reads CASSYRGQETQYF. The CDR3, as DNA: TGTGCCAGCAGTTACAGGGGGCAAGAGACCCAGTACTTC.

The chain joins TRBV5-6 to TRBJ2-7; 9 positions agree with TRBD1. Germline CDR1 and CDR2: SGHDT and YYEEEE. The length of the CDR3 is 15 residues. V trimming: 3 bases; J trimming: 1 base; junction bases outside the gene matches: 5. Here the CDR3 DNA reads TGTGCCAGCAGCTCTGGGACAGGGACTTCCTACGAGCAGTACTTC. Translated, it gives CASSSGTGTSYEQYF.

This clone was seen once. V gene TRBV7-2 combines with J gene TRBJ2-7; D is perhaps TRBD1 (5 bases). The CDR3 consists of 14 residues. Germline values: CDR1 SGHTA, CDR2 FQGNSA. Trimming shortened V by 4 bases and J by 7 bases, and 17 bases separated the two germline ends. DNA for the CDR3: TGTGCCAGCAGCTCGGACAATCCCTTACGGGAGCAGTACTTC. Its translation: CASSSDNPLREQYF.

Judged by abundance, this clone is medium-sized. CDR3 DNA sequence: TGTGCCATCAGTGACCCTAAAGATTCCTACGAGCAGTACTTC. Translating it yields CAISDPKDSYEQYF. The V call is TRBV10-3, the J call TRBJ2-7; D unclear. Germline CDR1 reads ENHRY; CDR2 reads SYGVKD. CDR3 length equals 14 residues. Trimming took 3 bases from V and 1 from J, leaving 10 bases between them.

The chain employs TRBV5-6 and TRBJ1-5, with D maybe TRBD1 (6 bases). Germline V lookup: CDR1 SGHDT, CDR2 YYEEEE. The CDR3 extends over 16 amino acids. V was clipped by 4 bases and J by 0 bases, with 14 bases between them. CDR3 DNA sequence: TGTGCCAGCAGCCGCAAGGACAGACATAGCAATCAGCCCCAGCATTTT. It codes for CASSRKDRHSNQPQHF.

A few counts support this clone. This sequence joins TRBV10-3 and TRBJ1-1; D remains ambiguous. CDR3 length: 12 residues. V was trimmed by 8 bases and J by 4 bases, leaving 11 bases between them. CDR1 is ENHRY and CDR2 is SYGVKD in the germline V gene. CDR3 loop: CAIGRAGTEAFF. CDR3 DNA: TGTGCCATCGGGCGGGCGGGCACTGAAGCTTTCTTT.

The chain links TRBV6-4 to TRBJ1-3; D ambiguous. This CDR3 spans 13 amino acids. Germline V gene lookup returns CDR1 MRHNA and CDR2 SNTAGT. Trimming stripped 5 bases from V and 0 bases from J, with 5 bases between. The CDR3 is CASSYSSGNTIYF. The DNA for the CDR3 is TGTGCCAGCAGTTATAGCTCTGGAAACACCATATATTTT.

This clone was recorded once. CDR3 bases: TGTGCCAGCAGTCGGCAGGCGACAAAAAACATTCAGTACTTC. Translating it yields CASSRQATKNIQYF. The V and J genes are TRBV2 and TRBJ2-4; no clear D. Germline V gene data show CDR1 as SNHLY and CDR2 as FYNNEI. The CDR3 contains 14 residues. The V and J ends lost 5 bases and 4 bases respectively, with 12 bases between them.

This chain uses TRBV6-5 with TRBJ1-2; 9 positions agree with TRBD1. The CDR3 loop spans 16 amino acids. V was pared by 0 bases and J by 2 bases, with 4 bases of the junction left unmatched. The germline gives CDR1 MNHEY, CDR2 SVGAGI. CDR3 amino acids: CASSYSTGTGNYGYTF. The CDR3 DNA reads TGTGCCAGCAGTTACTCCACCGGGACAGGGAACTATGGCTACACCTTC.